This T cell receptor beta chain was retrieved from a study of vaccination and CD4 T cells after COVID-19. Overall study: Median time from second vaccine dose to sampling was 72 days (14 to 241). Points from the study as a whole: Vaccine-specific clones numbering 304 of 307 showed spike mono-reactivity in convalescent patients.

This clonotype was counted a few times. As yet, its antigen is unknown. Treatment indicated: roughly ten-day PBMC culture with coronavirus spike peptide pools or control peptides (ViraFEST assay). The Oncomine TCR Beta short-read assay was applied to DNA of cultured CD4+ T cells. Genomic DNA was isolated from cultured CD4+ T cells. TCRdb recomputed calls from the PCR reads with MiXCR, one row per CDR3 protein. In the table there are 15,000 to 19,000 distinct CDR3 sequences, around 40% of which are singletons. Germline V gives CDR1 DFQATT, CDR2 SNEGSKA (reference sequence). The CDR3 extends over 16 amino acids. V shed 0 bases and J 0 bases; nucleotides not matched to a gene: 6.

The chain is built from TRBV20-1 and TRBJ1-2, with TRBD1 matching over 8 bases. This clonotype originated in a human donor with COVID-19. Sequencing input: cultured CD4+ T cells from blood. The CDR3 reads CSARDRDRPANYGYTF. As DNA, the CDR3 is TGCAGTGCTAGAGATCGGGACAGGCCAGCTAACTATGGCTACACCTTC.